Listed here are 19 T cell receptor beta chains from one sample, sequenced in a study of CD8+ T cells in alopecia areata. cDNA reverse transcribed from extracted RNA served as the sequencing template. The assay was immunoSEQ multiplex PCR, and TCRdb's table has in-frame clones only and misses some. The table shows more than 90,000 clones, with 50% to 75% occurring only once. Treatment reported: oral pan-JAK inhibitor, 5-10 mg twice daily. The source material was CD8+ T cells sorted from blood, sampled at week 4, from a patient treated with tofacitinib. These receptors originate from a human donor with alopecia areata.

The chain joins TRBV5-6 to TRBJ2-5, with 10 bases aligning to TRBD2. The J segment lost 1 base and the V segment lost 0 bases, leaving 3 bases of the junction unmatched. The CDR3 has 16 amino acids. Germline lookup yields CDR1 SGHDT and CDR2 YYEEEE. The CDR3 is CASSLGSGGTQETQYF. CDR3 coding DNA: TGTGCCAGCAGCTTGGGTAGCGGGGGGACCCAAGAGACCCAGTACTTC.

CDR3 bases: TGTGCCAGCAGTCTCCAACTCCAAGGGGACACTGAAGCTTTCTTT. This codes for CASSLQLQGDTEAFF. This chain links TRBV27 with TRBJ1-1; tentatively, D is TRBD1 (5 bases). This CDR3 comprises 15 residues. V lost 5 bases and J lost 3, with 16 bases in between. Germline V gives CDR1 MNHEY, CDR2 SMNVEV (reference sequence).

As DNA, the CDR3 is TGTGCCAGCAGTTTAGTCACAGGGGGCCTGAAAGAGACCCAGTACTTC. Its translation: CASSLVTGGLKETQYF. J is TRBJ2-5 and V is TRBV27; TRBD1 agrees at 9 bases. CDR1 and CDR2 from the germline V gene are MNHEY and SMNVEV (reference sequence). The CDR3 sequence is 16 residues long. The V gene end was trimmed by 2 bases and the J gene end by 3 bases; junction bases not matched to a gene: 7.

This chain connects TRBV7-9 to TRBJ2-1; unclear D gene. The CDR3 runs to 10 residues. The V and J ends lost 3 bases and 8 bases respectively, with 2 bases between them. CDR1 SEHNR and CDR2 FQNEAQ come from the germline V gene (reference sequence). The CDR3 reads CASSFDEQFF. The CDR3 DNA reads as TGTGCCAGCAGCTTCGATGAGCAGTTCTTC.

In its sample, this clone was seen once. The CDR3 reads CASSEEDILPAQYF. The CDR3 DNA sequence: TGTGCCAGCAGTGAAGAGGACATCCTGCCGGCCCAGTACTTC. The chain uses TRBV6-1 and TRBJ2-5, with D perhaps matching TRBD1 (5 bases). Germline V gene data show CDR1 as MNHNS and CDR2 as SASEGT. The CDR3 consists of 14 residues. Trimming cost V 1 base and J 9 bases, with 15 bases left between them.

This clone showed up just a few times. The gene calls are TRBV13 and TRBJ1-1; the match to TRBD1 covers 9 bases. Losses at the gene ends were 4 bases for V and 2 bases for J; bases not matched to a gene: 5. The CDR3 is 15 amino acids. The germline V gene encodes CDR1 PRHDT and CDR2 FYEKMQ (reference sequence). The DNA for the CDR3 is TGTGCCAGCAGCTCCGGGACAGGGACAAACACTGAAGCTTTCTTT. It codes for CASSSGTGTNTEAFF.

V gene TRBV5-1 combines with J gene TRBJ2-7; D is unclear. Germline V gene sequence: CDR1 SGHRS, CDR2 YFSETQ. V shed 2 bases and J shed 3 bases, with 18 bases lying between them. The CDR3 is 16 amino acids. DNA of the CDR3: TGCGCCAGCAGCTTTTATCCAGGAGAGTTTGTCTACGAGCAGTACTTC. This gives the protein CASSFYPGEFVYEQYF.

This clone was detected only a few times. The gene calls are TRBV27 and TRBJ2-7, with D possibly TRBD1 on 5 matching bases. Germline V CDR1 and CDR2: MNHEY, SMNVEV (reference sequence). Deletions cut 6 bases from V and 7 bases from J, with 22 bases between. This CDR3 has 15 residues. This CDR3 reads CASSVGQAGWLEQYF. The CDR3 region has the DNA TGTGCCAGCAGCGTGGGGCAGGCCGGTTGGTTGGAGCAGTACTTC.

This clone was seen only a few times. This chain joins TRBV4-1 and TRBJ1-5; the D gene is possibly TRBD1 (5 bases). Germline V gives CDR1 MGHRA, CDR2 YSYEKL. Between the trimmed V and J ends, which lost 4 bases and 7 bases, there was a span of 17 bases. This CDR3 contains 15 residues. The CDR3 here is CASSLTTDQGQPQHF. CDR3 DNA sequence: TGCGCCAGCAGCCTAACAACCGACCAGGGCCAGCCCCAGCATTTT.

This clone was detected only once. The J gene is TRBJ2-1, the V gene TRBV30; D uncertain. This CDR3 has 12 amino acids. The V gene's germline CDR1 is GTSNPN and CDR2 SVGIG (reference sequence). Trimming took off 3 bases at V and 7 bases at J, with 10 bases between the two ends. The CDR3 region has the DNA TGTGCCTGGAGCGCGCTCAGGAATGAGCAGTTCTTC. This gives the protein CAWSALRNEQFF.

This clone was seen a few times. The V gene is TRBV18, the J gene TRBJ2-5; D gene uncertain. V was clipped by 8 bases and J by 1 base, with 11 bases between them. Germline CDR1 is KGHSH and CDR2 is LQKENI. The CDR3 has 13 residues. CDR3 protein: CASGDLTQETQYF. CDR3 DNA sequence: TGTGCCAGCGGAGACCTAACCCAAGAGACCCAGTACTTC.

The sample holds a few counts of this clone. V and J are TRBV10-3 and TRBJ1-5; D is ambiguous. The CDR3 has 15 residues. Per the germline V gene, CDR1 is ENHRY and CDR2 is SYGVKD. V lost 2 bases, J lost 1 base, and 9 bases lay in between. This chain's CDR3 is CAISEIPSSNQPQHF. The CDR3 DNA reads TGTGCCATCAGTGAGATACCTTCCAGCAATCAGCCCCAGCATTTT.

The chain links TRBV29-1 to TRBJ1-1; 7 nucleotides match TRBD1. The V segment lost 3 bases and the J segment 3 bases; nucleotides outside the gene matches: 4. Germline CDR1 SQVTM, CDR2 ANQGSEA. The CDR3 runs to 13 residues. The CDR3 nucleotides are TGCAGCGTTGAGGGCAGGGGGGACACTGAAGCTTTCTTT. It translates to CSVEGRGDTEAFF.

This clone was detected only a few times. The chain employs TRBV7-2 and TRBJ1-5, with D unclear. CDR1 and CDR2 (germline): SGHTA, FQGNSA. V was pared by 1 base and J by 3 bases, with 4 bases between. This CDR3 is built from 13 residues. The CDR3 spells CASSLDNNQPQHF. The CDR3 bases are TGTGCCAGCAGCTTAGACAACAATCAGCCCCAGCATTTT.

CDR3 nucleotides: TGCAGCGTTGAAGATGAAGAGGGAGGTCTTACAGATACGCAGTATTTT. Its translation is CSVEDEEGGLTDTQYF. The chain couples TRBV29-1 to TRBJ2-3; possible D gene TRBD2, 6 bases. Germline lookup yields CDR1 SQVTM and CDR2 ANQGSEA. V lost 0 bases and J lost 3, with 16 bases in between. The CDR3 totals 16 residues.

This chain connects TRBV15 to TRBJ1-5; possibly TRBD1 for D (6 bases). Looked up from germline, CDR1 is LNHNV and CDR2 is YYDKDF (reference sequence). This CDR3 has 15 residues. V was cut by 1 base and J by 1 base, with 8 bases left in between. The CDR3 loop reads CATSRGGQSNQPQHF. The CDR3 bases are TGTGCCACCAGCAGAGGAGGACAGAGCAATCAGCCCCAGCATTTT.

The chain recombines TRBV29-1 with TRBJ1-4; 8 bases align to TRBD1. V lost 4 bases and J lost 4; bases outside the gene matches: 2. Germline CDR1 reads SQVTM; CDR2 reads ANQGSEA. This CDR3 has 13 amino acids. The CDR3 protein is CSVVGQVNEKLFF. CDR3 in DNA: TGCAGCGTTGTGGGACAGGTTAATGAAAAACTGTTTTTT.

This chain connects TRBV30 to TRBJ2-7, with 8 bases fitting TRBD1. Losses at the gene ends were 5 bases for V and 5 bases for J; bases not matched to a gene: 5. This CDR3 contains 12 residues. Germline CDR1 is GTSNPN and CDR2 is SVGIG (reference sequence). The CDR3 is CAWGQGLNEQYF. The CDR3 bases are TGTGCCTGGGGACAGGGTCTCAACGAGCAGTACTTC.

V gene TRBV30 combines with J gene TRBJ2-5; 7 nucleotides align to TRBD2. Germline V CDR1 and CDR2: GTSNPN, SVGIG (reference sequence). J gave up 4 bases and V 2 bases, and 7 bases lay outside the gene matches. The CDR3 runs 14 residues. This CDR3 is CAWSRTTGGETQYF. The CDR3 DNA sequence: TGTGCCTGGAGTCGGACAACGGGGGGAGAGACCCAGTACTTC.